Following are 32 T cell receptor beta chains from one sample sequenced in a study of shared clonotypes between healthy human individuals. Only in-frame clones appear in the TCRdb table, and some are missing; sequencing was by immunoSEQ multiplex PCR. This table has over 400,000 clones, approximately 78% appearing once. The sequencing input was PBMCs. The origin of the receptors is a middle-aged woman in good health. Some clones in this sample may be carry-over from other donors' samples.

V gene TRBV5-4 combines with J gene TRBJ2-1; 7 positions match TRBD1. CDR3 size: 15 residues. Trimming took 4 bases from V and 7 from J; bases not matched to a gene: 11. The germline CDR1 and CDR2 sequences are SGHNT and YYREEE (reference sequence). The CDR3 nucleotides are TGTGCCAGCAGCCCGAACCAGAAGACAGGGAATGAGCAGTTCTTC. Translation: CASSPNQKTGNEQFF.

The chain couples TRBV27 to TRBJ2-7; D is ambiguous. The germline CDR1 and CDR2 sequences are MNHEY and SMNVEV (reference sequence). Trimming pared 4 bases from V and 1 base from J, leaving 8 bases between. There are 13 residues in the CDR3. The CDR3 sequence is CASSWAVSYEQYF. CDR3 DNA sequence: TGTGCCAGCAGTTGGGCCGTGTCCTACGAGCAGTACTTC.

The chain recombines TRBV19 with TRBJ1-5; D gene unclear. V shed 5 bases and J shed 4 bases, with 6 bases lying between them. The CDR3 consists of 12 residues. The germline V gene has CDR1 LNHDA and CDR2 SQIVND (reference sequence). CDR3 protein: CASSHGNQPQHF. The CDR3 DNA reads TGTGCCAGTAGTCACGGGAATCAGCCCCAGCATTTT.

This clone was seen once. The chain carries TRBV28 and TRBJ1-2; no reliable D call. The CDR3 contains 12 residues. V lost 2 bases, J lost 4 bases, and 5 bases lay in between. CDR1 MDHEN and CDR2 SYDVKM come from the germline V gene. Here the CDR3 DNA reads TGTGCCAGCAGTTTACCCCCCTATGGCTACACCTTC. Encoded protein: CASSLPPYGYTF.

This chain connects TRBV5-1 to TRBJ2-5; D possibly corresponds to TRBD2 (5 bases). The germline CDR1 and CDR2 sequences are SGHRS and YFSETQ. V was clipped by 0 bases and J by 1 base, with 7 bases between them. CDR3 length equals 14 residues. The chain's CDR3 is CASSLGLSQETQYF. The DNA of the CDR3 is TGCGCCAGCAGCTTGGGACTAAGCCAAGAGACCCAGTACTTC.

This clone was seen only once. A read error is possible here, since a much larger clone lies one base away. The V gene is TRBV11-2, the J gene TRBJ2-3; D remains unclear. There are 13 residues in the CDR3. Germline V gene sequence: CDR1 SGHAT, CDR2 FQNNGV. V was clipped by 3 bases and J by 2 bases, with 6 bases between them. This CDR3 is CASSFPNTDTQYF. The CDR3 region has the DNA TGTGCCAGCAGCTTCCCCAACACAGATACGCAGTATTTT.

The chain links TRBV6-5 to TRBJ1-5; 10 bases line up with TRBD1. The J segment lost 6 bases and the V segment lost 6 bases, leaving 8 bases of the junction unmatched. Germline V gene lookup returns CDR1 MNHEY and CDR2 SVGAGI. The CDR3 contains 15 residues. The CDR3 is CASRPGQGVSQPQHF. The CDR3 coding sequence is TGTGCCAGCAGACCCGGACAGGGGGTCTCTCAGCCCCAGCATTTT.

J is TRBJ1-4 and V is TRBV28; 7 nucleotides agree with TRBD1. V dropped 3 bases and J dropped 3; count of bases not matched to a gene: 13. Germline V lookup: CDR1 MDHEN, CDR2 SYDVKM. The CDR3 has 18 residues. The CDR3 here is CASSFISLGGMSNEKLFF. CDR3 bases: TGTGCCAGCAGTTTTATTTCACTAGGGGGCATGTCTAATGAAAAACTGTTTTTT.

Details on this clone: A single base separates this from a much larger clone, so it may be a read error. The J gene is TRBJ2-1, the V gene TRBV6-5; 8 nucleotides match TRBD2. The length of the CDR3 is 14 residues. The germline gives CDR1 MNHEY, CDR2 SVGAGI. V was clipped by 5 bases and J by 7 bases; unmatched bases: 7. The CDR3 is CASSPSPGGNEQFF. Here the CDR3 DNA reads TGTGCCAGCAGTCCGTCTCCGGGGGGGAATGAGCAGTTCTTC.

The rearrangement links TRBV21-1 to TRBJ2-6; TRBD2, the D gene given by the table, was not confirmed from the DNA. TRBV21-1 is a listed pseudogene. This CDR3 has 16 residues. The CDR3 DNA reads TGTGCCAGCAGGAGCGCGAGATACTCTGGGGCCAACGTCCTGACTTTC. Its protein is CASRSARYSGANVLTF.

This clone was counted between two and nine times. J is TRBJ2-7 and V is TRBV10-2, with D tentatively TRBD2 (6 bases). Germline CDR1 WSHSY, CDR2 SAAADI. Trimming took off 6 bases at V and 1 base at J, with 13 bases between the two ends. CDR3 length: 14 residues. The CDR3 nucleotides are TGCGCCAGCAGGGAGGGTGACAGTTCCTACGAGCAGTACTTC. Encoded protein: CASREGDSSYEQYF.

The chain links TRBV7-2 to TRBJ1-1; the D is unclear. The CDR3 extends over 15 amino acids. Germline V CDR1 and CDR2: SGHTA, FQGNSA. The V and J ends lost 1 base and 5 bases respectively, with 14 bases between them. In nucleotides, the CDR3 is TGTGCCAGCAGCTTAGTCGGATTCTGGGGAACTGAAGCTTTCTTT. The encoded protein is CASSLVGFWGTEAFF. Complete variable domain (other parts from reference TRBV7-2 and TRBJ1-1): GAGVSQSPSNKVTEKGKDVELRCDPISGHTALYWYRQSLGQGLEFLIYFQGNSAPDKSGLPSDRFSAERTGGSVSTLTIQRTQQEDSAVYLCASSLVGFWGTEAFFGQGTRLTVV.

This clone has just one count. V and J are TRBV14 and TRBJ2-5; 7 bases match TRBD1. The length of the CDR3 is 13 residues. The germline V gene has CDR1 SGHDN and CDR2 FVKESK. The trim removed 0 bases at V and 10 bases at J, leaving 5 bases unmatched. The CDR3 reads CASSQELGDSQYF. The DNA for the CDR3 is TGTGCCAGCAGCCAAGAATTAGGGGACAGCCAGTACTTC.

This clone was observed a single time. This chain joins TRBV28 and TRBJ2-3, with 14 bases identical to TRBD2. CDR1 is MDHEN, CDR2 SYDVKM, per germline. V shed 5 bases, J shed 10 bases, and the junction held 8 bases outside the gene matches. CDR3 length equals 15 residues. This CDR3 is CASSSPGLAGGAQYF. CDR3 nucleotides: TGTGCCAGCAGTAGCCCCGGACTAGCGGGAGGTGCGCAGTATTTT.

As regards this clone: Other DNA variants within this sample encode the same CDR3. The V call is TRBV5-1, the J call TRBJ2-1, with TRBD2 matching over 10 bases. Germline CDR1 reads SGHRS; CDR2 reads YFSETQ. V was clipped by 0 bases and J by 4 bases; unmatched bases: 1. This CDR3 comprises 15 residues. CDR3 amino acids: CASSLVAGGYNEQFF. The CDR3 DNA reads TGCGCCAGCAGCTTGGTAGCGGGAGGTTACAATGAGCAGTTCTTC.

This CDR3 reads CASSRQSTSFGTGELFF. As DNA, the CDR3 is TGTGCCAGCAGCCGGCAATCGACTAGCTTCGGCACCGGGGAGCTGTTTTTT. The chain joins TRBV4-2 to TRBJ2-2; 7 nucleotides match TRBD2. Trimming cost V 4 bases and J 4 bases; bases outside gene matches: 12. CDR1 LGHNA and CDR2 YNFKEQ come from the germline V gene. The CDR3 runs to 17 residues.

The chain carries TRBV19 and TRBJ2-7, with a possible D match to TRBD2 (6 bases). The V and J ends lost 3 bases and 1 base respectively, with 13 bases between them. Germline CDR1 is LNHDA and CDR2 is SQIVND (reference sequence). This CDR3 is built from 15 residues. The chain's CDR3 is CASSIFGGGSYEQYF. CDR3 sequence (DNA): TGTGCCAGTAGTATTTTTGGGGGAGGATCCTACGAGCAGTACTTC.

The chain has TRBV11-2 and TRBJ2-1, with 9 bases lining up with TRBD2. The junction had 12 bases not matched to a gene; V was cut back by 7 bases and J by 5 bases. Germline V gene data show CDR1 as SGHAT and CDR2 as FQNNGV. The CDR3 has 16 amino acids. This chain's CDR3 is CASIRAGLASDNEQFF. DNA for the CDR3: TGTGCCAGCATCCGAGCGGGACTAGCTTCCGACAATGAGCAGTTCTTC.

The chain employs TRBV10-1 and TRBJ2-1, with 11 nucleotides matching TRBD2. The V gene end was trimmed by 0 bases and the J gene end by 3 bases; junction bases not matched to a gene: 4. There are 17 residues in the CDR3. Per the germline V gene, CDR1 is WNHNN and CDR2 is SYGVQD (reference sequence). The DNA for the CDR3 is TGCGCCAGCAGTGAGTCGCTAGCGGGAGGCATCTACAATGAGCAGTTCTTC. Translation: CASSESLAGGIYNEQFF.

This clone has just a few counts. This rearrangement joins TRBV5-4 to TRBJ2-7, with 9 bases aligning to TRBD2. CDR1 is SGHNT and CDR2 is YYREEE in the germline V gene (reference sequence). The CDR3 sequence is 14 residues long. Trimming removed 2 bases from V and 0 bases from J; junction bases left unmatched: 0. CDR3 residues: CASSLAGGSYEQYF. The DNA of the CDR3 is TGTGCCAGCAGCTTAGCGGGAGGCTCCTACGAGCAGTACTTC.

CDR3 coding DNA: TGTGCCAGTGGCCACAGGGTCCCCAGGGCGGATACGCAGTATTTT. Translation: CASGHRVPRADTQYF. The chain recombines TRBV19 with TRBJ2-3, with TRBD1 as a possible D gene (6 bases). Germline V gene sequence: CDR1 LNHDA, CDR2 SQIVND (reference sequence). The CDR3 consists of 15 residues. Trimming shortened V by 8 bases and J by 6 bases, and 21 bases separated the two germline ends.

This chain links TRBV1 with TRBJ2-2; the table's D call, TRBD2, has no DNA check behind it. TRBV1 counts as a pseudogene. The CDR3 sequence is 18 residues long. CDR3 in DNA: TGCACCAGCAACCCCTACGGAGCGACTAGCGCACCCACCGGGGAGCTGTTTTTT. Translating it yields CTSNPYGATSAPTGELFF.

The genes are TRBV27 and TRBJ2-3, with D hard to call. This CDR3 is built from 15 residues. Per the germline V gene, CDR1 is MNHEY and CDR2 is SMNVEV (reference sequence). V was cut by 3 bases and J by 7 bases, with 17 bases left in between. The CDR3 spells CASSFLASDGNTQYF. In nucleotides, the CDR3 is TGTGCCAGCAGTTTTTTGGCGAGCGACGGAAATACGCAGTATTTT.

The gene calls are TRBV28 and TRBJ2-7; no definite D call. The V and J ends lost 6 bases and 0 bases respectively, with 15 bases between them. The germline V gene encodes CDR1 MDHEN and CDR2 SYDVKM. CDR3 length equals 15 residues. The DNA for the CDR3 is TGTGCCAGCAGCCTACCCCGGACGGTCTCCTACGAGCAGTACTTC. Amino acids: CASSLPRTVSYEQYF. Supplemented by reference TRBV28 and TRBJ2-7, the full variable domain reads DVKVTQSSRYLVKRTGEKVFLECVQDMDHENMFWYRQDPGLGLRLIYFSYDVKMKEKGDIPEGYSVSREKKERFSLILESASTNQTSMYLCASSLPRTVSYEQYFGPGTRLTVT.

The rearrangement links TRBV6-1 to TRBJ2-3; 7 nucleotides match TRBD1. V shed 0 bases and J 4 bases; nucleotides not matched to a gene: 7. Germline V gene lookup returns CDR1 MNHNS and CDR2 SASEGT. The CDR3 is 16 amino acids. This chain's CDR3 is CASSEAQGSGSDTQYF. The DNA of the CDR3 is TGTGCCAGCAGTGAAGCACAGGGGTCAGGGTCAGATACGCAGTATTTT.

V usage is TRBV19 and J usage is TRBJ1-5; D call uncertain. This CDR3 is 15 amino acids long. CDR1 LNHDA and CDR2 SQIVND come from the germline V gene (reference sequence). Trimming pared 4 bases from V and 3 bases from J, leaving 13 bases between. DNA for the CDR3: TGTGCCAGTAGTACGGCGGGCGGAAACAATCAGCCCCAGCATTTT. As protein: CASSTAGGNNQPQHF.

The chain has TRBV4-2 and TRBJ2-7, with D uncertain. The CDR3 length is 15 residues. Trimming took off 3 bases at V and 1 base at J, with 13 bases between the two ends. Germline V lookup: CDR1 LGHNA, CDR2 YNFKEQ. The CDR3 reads CASSQLDGDSYEQYF. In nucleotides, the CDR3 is TGTGCCAGCAGCCAGTTGGACGGCGATTCCTACGAGCAGTACTTC.

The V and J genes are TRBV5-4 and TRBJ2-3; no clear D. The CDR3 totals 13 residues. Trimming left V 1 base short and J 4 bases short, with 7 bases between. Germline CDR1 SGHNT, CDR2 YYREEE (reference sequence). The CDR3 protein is CASSLIVADTQYF. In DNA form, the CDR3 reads TGTGCCAGCAGCTTGATAGTGGCAGATACGCAGTATTTT.

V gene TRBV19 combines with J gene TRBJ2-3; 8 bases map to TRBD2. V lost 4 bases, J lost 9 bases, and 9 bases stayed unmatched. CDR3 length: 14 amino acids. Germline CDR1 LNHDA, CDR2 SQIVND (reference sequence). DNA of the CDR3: TGTGCCAGTAGTAATGCGGGTAGGACTAGCACGCAGTATTTT. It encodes CASSNAGRTSTQYF.

CDR3 nucleotide sequence: TGTGCCAGCAGTTACTCTGCAGGGCATCAGCCCCAGCATTTT. Encoded protein: CASSYSAGHQPQHF. The V call is TRBV6-6, the J call TRBJ1-5; D perhaps matches TRBD1 (5 bases). With 0 bases removed from V and 5 bases from J, the gap between germline ends came to 8 bases. The CDR3 extends over 14 amino acids. The germline V gene encodes CDR1 MNHNY and CDR2 SVGAGI (reference sequence).

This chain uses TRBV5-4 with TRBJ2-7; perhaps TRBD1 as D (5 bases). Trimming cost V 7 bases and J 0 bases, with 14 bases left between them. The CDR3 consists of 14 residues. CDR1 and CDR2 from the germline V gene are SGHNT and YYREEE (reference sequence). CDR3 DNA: TGTGCCAGCCACTTGGACAATTTCTCCTACGAGCAGTACTTC. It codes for CASHLDNFSYEQYF. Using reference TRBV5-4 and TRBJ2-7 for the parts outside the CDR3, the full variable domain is ETGVTQSPTHLIKTRGQQVTLRCSSQSGHNTVSWYQQALGQGPQFIFQYYREEENGRGNFPPRFSGLQFPNYSSELNVNALELDDSALYLCASHLDNFSYEQYFGPGTRLTVT.

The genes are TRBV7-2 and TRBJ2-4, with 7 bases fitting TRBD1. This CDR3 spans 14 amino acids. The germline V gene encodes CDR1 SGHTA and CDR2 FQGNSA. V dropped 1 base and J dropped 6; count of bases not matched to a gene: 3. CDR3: CASSLDPGGNIQYF. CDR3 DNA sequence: TGTGCCAGCAGCTTAGATCCAGGGGGAAACATTCAGTACTTC.